Each of the 22 T cell receptor beta chains below was sequenced from the same sample in a study of immune evolution from preneoplasia to lung adenocarcinoma. Clones were sequenced by immunoSEQ multiplex PCR, and TCRdb holds only the in-frame ones, with some missing. The data show about 41,000 clones, less than 80% seen once. Sample: FFPE invasive lung adenocarcinoma tissue. Every receptor here comes from a person aged 55 to 70 with lung adenocarcinoma.

The chain carries TRBV7-6 and TRBJ2-7; 10 nucleotides agree with TRBD1. Trimming cost V 5 bases and J 5 bases; bases outside gene matches: 3. This CDR3 is 13 amino acids long. Germline V gene lookup returns CDR1 SGHVS and CDR2 FNYEAQ. CDR3 residues: CASSRQGADEQYF. The CDR3 DNA follows: TGTGCCAGCAGCAGACAGGGGGCAGACGAGCAGTACTTC.

V is TRBV5-1 and J is TRBJ2-1, with TRBD1 as a possible D gene (5 bases). Trimming shortened V by 1 base and J by 0 bases, and 8 bases separated the two germline ends. The CDR3 spans 15 residues. CDR1 SGHRS and CDR2 YFSETQ come from the germline V gene. The CDR3 nucleotides are TGCGCCAGCAGCTTGCGTACAGGCTCCTACAATGAGCAGTTCTTC. Its translation is CASSLRTGSYNEQFF.

The sample holds one count of this clone. J is TRBJ1-2 and V is TRBV5-1; 8 bases are a match to TRBD1. With 1 base clipped from V and 4 bases from J, the junction kept 6 bases outside the gene matches. The CDR3 sequence is 15 residues long. Germline CDR1 SGHRS, CDR2 YFSETQ. The CDR3 region has the DNA TGCGCCAGCAGCTTGAGTCGGGACAGGCTCTATGGCTACACCTTC. Protein: CASSLSRDRLYGYTF.

V usage is TRBV6-6 and J usage is TRBJ1-2; 9 nucleotides agree with TRBD1. Trimming at V came to 6 bases and at J to 3 bases, leaving 2 bases not matched to a gene. The CDR3 runs to 13 residues. CDR1 is MNHNY and CDR2 is SVGAGI in the germline V gene (reference sequence). The CDR3 DNA is TGTGCCAGCAGCCGGACAGGGGACTATGGCTACACCTTC. Amino acids: CASSRTGDYGYTF.

This clone has just a few counts. The chain links TRBV14 to TRBJ2-7; D possibly corresponds to TRBD1 (5 bases). Trimming removed 3 bases from V and 5 bases from J, with 11 bases in between. The germline V gene has CDR1 SGHDN and CDR2 FVKESK. The CDR3 consists of 13 residues. This CDR3 reads CASSHRVLNEQYF. The CDR3, as DNA: TGTGCCAGCAGCCACAGGGTTTTAAACGAGCAGTACTTC.

J is TRBJ2-1 and V is TRBV5-6; D might be TRBD1 or TRBD2, each matching 6 bases. Trimming cost V 0 bases and J 6 bases, with 13 bases left between them. Germline lookup yields CDR1 SGHDT and CDR2 YYEEEE. The CDR3 is made up of 15 amino acids. CDR3 bases: TGTGCCAGCAGCTTGGGGGGGGCGGCGGGCAATGAGCAGTTCTTC. Protein product: CASSLGGAAGNEQFF.

The table lists this clone with a count of one. In DNA, the CDR3 is TGTGCCAGTACTCGGGGGAGGCATCAAAATCAGCCCCAGCATTTT. It encodes CASTRGRHQNQPQHF. This sequence joins TRBV19 and TRBJ1-5; maybe TRBD1 (5 bases). The CDR3 covers 15 residues. V lost 7 bases and J lost 4, with 17 bases in between. From germline, CDR1 is LNHDA and CDR2 SQIVND (reference sequence).

V gene TRBV7-3 combines with J gene TRBJ2-5; possibly TRBD1 for D (5 bases). This CDR3 is 13 amino acids long. The germline CDR1 and CDR2 sequences are SGHTA and FQGTGA. Trimming took off 4 bases at V and 0 bases at J, with 6 bases between the two ends. The CDR3 here is CASSSGYQETQYF. Here the CDR3 DNA reads TGTGCCAGCAGCTCAGGGTACCAAGAGACCCAGTACTTC.

The J gene is TRBJ2-1, the V gene TRBV9; 15 nucleotides line up with TRBD2. CDR1 and CDR2 (germline): SGDLS, YYNGEE. With 1 base clipped from V and 5 bases from J, the junction kept 7 bases outside the gene matches. The CDR3 is made up of 18 amino acids. Here the CDR3 reads CASSVRTSGRGADNEQFF. DNA of the CDR3: TGTGCCAGCAGCGTAAGGACTAGCGGGAGGGGCGCCGACAATGAGCAGTTCTTC.

The chain combines TRBV20-1 with TRBJ2-1; no clear D. V lost 5 bases, J lost 7 bases, and 9 bases lay in between. The germline V gene has CDR1 DFQATT and CDR2 SNEGSKA (reference sequence). The CDR3 has 11 residues. The CDR3 sequence is CSALERNEQFF. CDR3 DNA: TGCAGTGCTTTAGAGAGGAATGAGCAGTTCTTC.

This chain uses TRBV5-1 with TRBJ1-1; D gene uncertain. Germline CDR1 reads SGHRS; CDR2 reads YFSETQ. The CDR3 length is 14 residues. V lost 5 bases to trimming and J lost 1 base, with 12 bases between them. CDR3 sequence (DNA): TGCGCCAGCAGTTTCCAGACGGAGAACACTGAAGCTTTCTTT. Translated, it gives CASSFQTENTEAFF.

The genes are TRBV10-3 and TRBJ1-1; TRBD1 matches at 7 bases. CDR1 is ENHRY, CDR2 SYGVKD, per germline. The CDR3 spans 14 residues. V was pared by 4 bases and J by 4 bases, with 6 bases of the junction left unmatched. The DNA of the CDR3 is TGTGCCATCAGTGCGACAGGGCGGCGCACTGAAGCTTTCTTT. This translates into CAISATGRRTEAFF.

CDR3 coding DNA: TGTGCCAGCAGCTTGGATAGTGGACAGTACTATGGCTACACCTTC. It is translated as CASSLDSGQYYGYTF. The chain employs TRBV5-4 and TRBJ1-2; D is possibly TRBD1 (6 bases). Germline-derived CDR1 and CDR2 are SGHNT and YYREEE (reference sequence). This CDR3 is 15 amino acids long. Trimming shortened V by 0 bases and J by 3 bases, and 12 bases separated the two germline ends. Supplemented by reference TRBV5-4 and TRBJ1-2, the full variable domain reads ETGVTQSPTHLIKTRGQQVTLRCSSQSGHNTVSWYQQALGQGPQFIFQYYREEENGRGNFPPRFSGLQFPNYSSELNVNALELDDSALYLCASSLDSGQYYGYTFGSGTRLTVV.

In this sample, this clone turned up once. The chain links TRBV18 to TRBJ2-7, with D perhaps given as TRBD1 or TRBD2 (5 bases each). V lost 8 bases, J lost 4 bases, and 9 bases lay in between. Germline V lookup: CDR1 KGHSH, CDR2 LQKENI. The CDR3 is 11 residues long. The CDR3, as DNA: TGTGCCAGCGGGACCGGGTACGAGCAGTACTTC. Protein: CASGTGYEQYF. Full variable domain (outside the CDR3, taken from reference TRBV18 and TRBJ2-7): NAGVMQNPRHLVRRRGQEARLRCSPMKGHSHVYWYRQLPEEGLKFMVYLQKENIIDESGMPKERFSAEFPKEGPSILRIQQVVRGDSAAYFCASGTGYEQYFGPGTRLTVT.

The chain couples TRBV5-4 to TRBJ2-3, with D perhaps TRBD2 (6 bases). CDR1 SGHNT and CDR2 YYREEE come from the germline V gene (reference sequence). The CDR3 totals 15 residues. The V and J ends lost 3 bases and 5 bases respectively, with 16 bases between them. DNA of the CDR3: TGTGCCAGCAGCTCCATGACTAGTACGAGAGATACGCAGTATTTT. The encoded protein is CASSSMTSTRDTQYF.

The J gene is TRBJ2-1, the V gene TRBV5-4; D gene uncertain. Per the germline V gene, CDR1 is SGHNT and CDR2 is YYREEE (reference sequence). V was clipped by 0 bases and J by 7 bases, with 8 bases between them. CDR3 size: 13 residues. The CDR3 is CASSLAVGNEQFF. The DNA for the CDR3 is TGTGCCAGCAGCTTGGCGGTAGGTAATGAGCAGTTCTTC.

V usage is TRBV6-5 and J usage is TRBJ2-7; D might be TRBD2 (6 bases). Germline CDR1 reads MNHEY; CDR2 reads SVGAGI. The CDR3 extends over 14 amino acids. V lost 5 bases to trimming and J lost 2 bases, with 13 bases between them. The CDR3 loop reads CASSRPGVPYEQYF. The CDR3 DNA sequence: TGTGCCAGCAGTAGGCCGGGGGTACCCTACGAGCAGTACTTC.

The chain recombines TRBV6-6 with TRBJ2-7; 11 nucleotides match TRBD2. The CDR3 contains 16 residues. Germline loops: CDR1 MNHNY, CDR2 SVGAGI (reference sequence). V lost 4 bases to trimming and J lost 6 bases; unmatched junction nucleotides: 11. The CDR3: CASSSTSGSVTSEQYF. The CDR3 nucleotides are TGTGCCAGCAGTTCCACTAGCGGGAGTGTTACAAGCGAGCAGTACTTC.

The chain is built from TRBV5-1 and TRBJ2-1; TRBD1 or TRBD2 may be the D gene (5 bases each). Germline V gene lookup returns CDR1 SGHRS and CDR2 YFSETQ. The V and J ends lost 4 bases and 9 bases respectively, with 14 bases between them. This CDR3 comprises 13 residues. The CDR3 reads CASSLGTRGEQFF. CDR3 DNA sequence: TGCGCCAGCAGCCTCGGGACCCGCGGTGAGCAGTTCTTC.

The chain couples TRBV19 to TRBJ1-1; TRBD1 is a possible D gene (6 bases). The V gene lost 4 bases and the J gene lost 0 bases, with 9 bases spanning the gap. Germline lookup yields CDR1 LNHDA and CDR2 SQIVND (reference sequence). The CDR3 consists of 14 residues. The chain's CDR3 is CASSSDRMNTEAFF. The CDR3 region has the DNA TGTGCCAGTAGTAGCGACAGGATGAACACTGAAGCTTTCTTT.

V is TRBV5-1 and J is TRBJ1-2; 7 bases are shared with TRBD1. V shed 3 bases, J shed 10 bases, and the junction held 12 bases outside the gene matches. CDR1 is SGHRS, CDR2 YFSETQ, per germline. The CDR3 length is 14 residues. CDR3 loop: CASSSETGHKLYTF. CDR3 bases: TGCGCCAGCAGCTCAGAGACAGGGCATAAACTCTACACCTTC.

This clone was observed once. The genes are TRBV7-2 and TRBJ2-3; 7 bases map to TRBD2. V gave up 5 bases and J gave up 0 bases; unmatched junction bases: 5. Germline values: CDR1 SGHTA, CDR2 FQGNSA. The length of the CDR3 is 15 residues. The CDR3 region is CASSRSSGSTDTQYF. The DNA of the CDR3 is TGTGCCAGCAGCCGGTCTAGCGGAAGCACAGATACGCAGTATTTT.